The entry that follows covers one T cell receptor (beta chain) sequence. The data were produced by immunoSEQ multiplex PCR, yet TCRdb's version contains in-frame clones alone and is incomplete. The sample gives 100,000 to 150,000 clones, about four fifths of which show up once; about 18% is in the top ten. The Seattle site enrolled patients during active infection and followed them longitudinally. This entry comes from a study of blood T cell repertoires in COVID-19. Study-level information: The samples span acute and convalescent COVID-19 from the United States, Italy and Spain. Sample material is recorded as cDNA or gDNA derived from T cells, B-cell-depleted T cells, or PBMCs.

Germline CDR1 MNHNY, CDR2 SVGAGI (reference sequence). The CDR3 length is 15 residues. With 2 bases removed from V and 3 bases from J, the gap between germline ends came to 13 bases. The V and J genes are TRBV6-6 and TRBJ1-1; the D gene is possibly TRBD1 (6 bases). The TCR was taken from a man between 25 and 39 years old with COVID-19, enrolled during active disease. Sequences were obtained from peripheral blood. CDR3: CASSYIGGRDTEAFF. As DNA, the CDR3 is TGTGCCAGCAGTTACATCGGGGGGCGCGACACTGAAGCTTTCTTT.